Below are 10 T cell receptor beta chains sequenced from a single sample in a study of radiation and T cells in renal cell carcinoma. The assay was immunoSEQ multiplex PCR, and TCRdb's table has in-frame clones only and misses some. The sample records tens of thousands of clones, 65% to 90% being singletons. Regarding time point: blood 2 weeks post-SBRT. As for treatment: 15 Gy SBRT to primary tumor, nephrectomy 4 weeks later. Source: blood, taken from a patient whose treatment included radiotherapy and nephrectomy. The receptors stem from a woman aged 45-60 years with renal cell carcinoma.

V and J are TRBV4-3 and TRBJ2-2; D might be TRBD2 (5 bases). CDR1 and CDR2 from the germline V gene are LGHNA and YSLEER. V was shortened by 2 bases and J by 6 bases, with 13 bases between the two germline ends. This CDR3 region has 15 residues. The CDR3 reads CASSQSSGIAGELFF. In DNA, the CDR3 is TGCGCCAGCAGCCAATCCTCGGGGATTGCCGGGGAGCTGTTTTTT.

The CDR3 loop is CASSVRWSSYNEQFF. CDR3 DNA sequence: TGTGCCAGCAGCGTACGTTGGAGCTCCTACAATGAGCAGTTCTTC. V is TRBV9 and J is TRBJ2-1; no clear D. Germline CDR1 and CDR2: SGDLS and YYNGEE. The CDR3 has 15 amino acids. Trimming cost V 1 base and J 0 bases, with 8 bases left between them.

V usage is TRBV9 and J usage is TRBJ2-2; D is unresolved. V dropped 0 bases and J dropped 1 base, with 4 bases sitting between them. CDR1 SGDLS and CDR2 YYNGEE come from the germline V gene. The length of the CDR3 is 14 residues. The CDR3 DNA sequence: TGTGCCAGCAGCGTAGGGCTGAACACCGGGGAGCTGTTTTTT. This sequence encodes CASSVGLNTGELFF.

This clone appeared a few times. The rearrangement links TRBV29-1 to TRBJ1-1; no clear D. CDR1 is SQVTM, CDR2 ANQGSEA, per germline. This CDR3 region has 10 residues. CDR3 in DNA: TGCAGGTACAAGCCGGGCGAAGCTTTCTTT. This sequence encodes CRYKPGEAFF. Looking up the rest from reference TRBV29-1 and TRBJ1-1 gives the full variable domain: SAVISQKPSRDICQRGTSLTIQCQVDSQVTMMFWYRQQPGQSLTLIATANQGSEATYESGFVIDKFPISRPNLTFSTLTVSNMSPEDSSIYLCRYKPGEAFFGQGTRLTVV.

CDR3 in DNA: TGTGCCAGCAGCGAGGTGGAGGTGCCCGAGTATGGCTACACCTTC. Translated: CASSEVEVPEYGYTF. The chain joins TRBV9 to TRBJ1-2; D gene unclear. The CDR3 is 15 amino acids. The germline V gene encodes CDR1 SGDLS and CDR2 YYNGEE. V was trimmed by 3 bases and J by 5 bases, leaving 17 bases between them.

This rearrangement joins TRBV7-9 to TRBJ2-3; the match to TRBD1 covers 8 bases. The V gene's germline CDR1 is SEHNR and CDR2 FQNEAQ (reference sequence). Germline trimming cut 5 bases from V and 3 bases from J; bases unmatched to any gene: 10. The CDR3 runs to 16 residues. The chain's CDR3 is CASSLDRAVPTDTQYF. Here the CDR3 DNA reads TGTGCCAGCAGCCTGGACAGGGCGGTCCCAACAGATACGCAGTATTTT.

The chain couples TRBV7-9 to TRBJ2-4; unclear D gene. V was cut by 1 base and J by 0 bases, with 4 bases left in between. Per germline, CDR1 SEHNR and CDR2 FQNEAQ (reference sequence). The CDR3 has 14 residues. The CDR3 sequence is CASSLGGAKNIQYF. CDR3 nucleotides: TGTGCCAGCAGCTTAGGCGGAGCCAAAAACATTCAGTACTTC.

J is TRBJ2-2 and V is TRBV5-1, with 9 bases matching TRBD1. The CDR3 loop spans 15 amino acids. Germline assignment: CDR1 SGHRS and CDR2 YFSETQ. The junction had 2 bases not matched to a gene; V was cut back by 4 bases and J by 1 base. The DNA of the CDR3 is TGCGCCAGCAGCCCGGACAGGGGGAACACCGGGGAGCTGTTTTTT. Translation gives CASSPDRGNTGELFF. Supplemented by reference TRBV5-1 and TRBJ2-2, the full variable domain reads KAGVTQTPRYLIKTRGQQVTLSCSPISGHRSVSWYQQTPGQGLQFLFEYFSETQRNKGNFPGRFSGRQFSNSRSEMNVSTLELGDSALYLCASSPDRGNTGELFFGEGSRLTVL.

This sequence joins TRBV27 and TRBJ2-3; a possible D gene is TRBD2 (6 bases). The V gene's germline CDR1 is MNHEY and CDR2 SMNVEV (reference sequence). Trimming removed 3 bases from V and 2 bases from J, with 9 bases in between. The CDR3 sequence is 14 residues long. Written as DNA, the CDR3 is TGTGCCAGCAGTTTGGGACTGTCCACAGATACGCAGTATTTT. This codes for CASSLGLSTDTQYF.

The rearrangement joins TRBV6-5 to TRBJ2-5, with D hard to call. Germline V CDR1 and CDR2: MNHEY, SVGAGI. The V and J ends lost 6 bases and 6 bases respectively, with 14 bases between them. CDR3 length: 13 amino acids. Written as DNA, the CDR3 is TGTGCCAGCAGCCCCCCAGTCAGGCAGACCCAGTACTTC. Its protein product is CASSPPVRQTQYF.